There are a few counts of the clone carrying this T cell receptor beta chain. Since all of the isolated RNA was reverse transcribed, expressed TCRB transcripts were what got sequenced. Sequenced by immunoSEQ multiplex PCR; TCRdb stores in-frame clones only, minus some. The repertoire holds roughly 610,000 clones, with roughly a sixth as singletons. The record originates from a study of beta chain features in type 1 diabetes. Sequences were obtained from naive CD4+ T cells from blood. The TCR was taken from a man younger than 30 in good health.

The CDR3 nucleotides are TGTGCCAGCAGGACCCGCGGGGGGAGCCACAATGAGCAGTTCTTC. Amino acid sequence: CASRTRGGSHNEQFF. This chain joins TRBV7-2 and TRBJ2-1; 8 bases map to TRBD2. The CDR3 spans 15 residues. Germline CDR1 SGHTA, CDR2 FQGNSA. The J segment lost 5 bases and the V segment lost 6 bases, leaving 9 bases of the junction unmatched. Drawing the rest from reference TRBV7-2 and TRBJ2-1, the complete variable domain is GAGVSQSPSNKVTEKGKDVELRCDPISGHTALYWYRQSLGQGLEFLIYFQGNSAPDKSGLPSDRFSAERTGGSVSTLTIQRTQQEDSAVYLCASRTRGGSHNEQFFGPGTRLTVL.